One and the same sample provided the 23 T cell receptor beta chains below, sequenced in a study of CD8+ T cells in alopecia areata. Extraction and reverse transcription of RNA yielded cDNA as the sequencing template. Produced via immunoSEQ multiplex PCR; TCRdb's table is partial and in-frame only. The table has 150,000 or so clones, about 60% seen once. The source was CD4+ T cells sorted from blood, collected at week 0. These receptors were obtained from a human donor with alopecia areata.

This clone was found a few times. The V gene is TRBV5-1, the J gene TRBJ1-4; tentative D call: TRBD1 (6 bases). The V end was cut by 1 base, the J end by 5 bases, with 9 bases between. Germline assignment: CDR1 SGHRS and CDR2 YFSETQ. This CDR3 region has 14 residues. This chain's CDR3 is CASSLTTGNEKLFF. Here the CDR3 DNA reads TGCGCCAGCAGCTTGACAACAGGGAATGAAAAACTGTTTTTT.

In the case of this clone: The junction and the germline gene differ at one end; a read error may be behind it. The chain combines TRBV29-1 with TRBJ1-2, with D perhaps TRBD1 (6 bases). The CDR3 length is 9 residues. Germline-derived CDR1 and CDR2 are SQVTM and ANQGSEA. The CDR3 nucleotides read TGCAGCGTTGAAGATTCTGGGACATGG. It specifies CSVEDSGTW.

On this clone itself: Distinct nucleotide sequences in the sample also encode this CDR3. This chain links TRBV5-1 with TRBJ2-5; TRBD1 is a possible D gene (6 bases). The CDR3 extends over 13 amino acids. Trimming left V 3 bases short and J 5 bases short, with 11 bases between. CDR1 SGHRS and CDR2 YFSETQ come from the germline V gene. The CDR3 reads CASSSGQGETQYF. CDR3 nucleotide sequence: TGCGCCAGCAGCTCGGGCCAGGGGGAGACCCAGTACTTC.

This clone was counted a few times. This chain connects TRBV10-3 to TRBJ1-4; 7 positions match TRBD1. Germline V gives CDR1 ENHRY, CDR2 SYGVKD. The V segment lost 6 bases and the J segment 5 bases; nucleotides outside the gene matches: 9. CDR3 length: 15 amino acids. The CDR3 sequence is CAISSGQAPNEKLFF. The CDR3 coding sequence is TGTGCCATCAGCTCAGGACAGGCCCCCAATGAAAAACTGTTTTTT.

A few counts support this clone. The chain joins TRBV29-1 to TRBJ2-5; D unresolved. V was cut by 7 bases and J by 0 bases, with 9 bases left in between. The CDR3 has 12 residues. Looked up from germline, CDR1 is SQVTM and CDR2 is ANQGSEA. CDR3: CSALFDQETQYF. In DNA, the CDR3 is TGCAGCGCCTTATTCGACCAAGAGACCCAGTACTTC.

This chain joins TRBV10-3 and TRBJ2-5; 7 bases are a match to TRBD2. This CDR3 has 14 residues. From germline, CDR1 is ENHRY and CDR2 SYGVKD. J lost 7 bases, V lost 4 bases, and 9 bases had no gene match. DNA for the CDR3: TGTGCCATCAGTGGTGGACTAGGGTCTGGGACCCAGTACTTC. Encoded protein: CAISGGLGSGTQYF.

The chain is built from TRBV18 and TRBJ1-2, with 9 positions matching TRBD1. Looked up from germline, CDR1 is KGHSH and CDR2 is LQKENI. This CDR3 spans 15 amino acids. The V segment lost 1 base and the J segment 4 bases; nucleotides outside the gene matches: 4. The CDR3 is CASSPQGDRVYGYTF. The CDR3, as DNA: TGTGCCAGCTCACCACAGGGGGACAGGGTCTATGGCTACACCTTC. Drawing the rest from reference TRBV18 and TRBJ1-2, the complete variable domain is NAGVMQNPRHLVRRRGQEARLRCSPMKGHSHVYWYRQLPEEGLKFMVYLQKENIIDESGMPKERFSAEFPKEGPSILRIQQVVRGDSAAYFCASSPQGDRVYGYTFGSGTRLTVV.

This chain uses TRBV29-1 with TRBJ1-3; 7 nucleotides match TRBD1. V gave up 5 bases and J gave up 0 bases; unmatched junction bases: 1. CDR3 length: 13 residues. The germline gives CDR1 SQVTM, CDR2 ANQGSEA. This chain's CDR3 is CSVRQGSGNTIYF. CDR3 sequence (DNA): TGCAGCGTTAGACAGGGCTCTGGAAACACCATATATTTT.

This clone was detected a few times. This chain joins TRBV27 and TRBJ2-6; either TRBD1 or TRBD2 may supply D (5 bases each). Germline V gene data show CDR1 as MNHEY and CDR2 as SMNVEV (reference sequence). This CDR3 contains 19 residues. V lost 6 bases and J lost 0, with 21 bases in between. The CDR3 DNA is TGTGCCAGCAGCCCCCCTCGGGGCTATTTCGGCTCTGGGGCCAACGTCCTGACTTTC. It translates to CASSPPRGYFGSGANVLTF. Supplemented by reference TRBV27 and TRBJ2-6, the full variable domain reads EAQVTQNPRYLITVTGKKLTVTCSQNMNHEYMSWYRQDPGLGLRQIYYSMNVEVTDKGDVPEGYKVSRKEKRNFPLILESPSPNQTSLYFCASSPPRGYFGSGANVLTFGAGSRLTVL.

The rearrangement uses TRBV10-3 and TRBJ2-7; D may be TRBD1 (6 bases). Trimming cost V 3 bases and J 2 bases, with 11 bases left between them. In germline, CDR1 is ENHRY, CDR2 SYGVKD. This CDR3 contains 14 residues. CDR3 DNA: TGTGCCATCAGTGAAGGGACACTTACCTACGAGCAGTACTTC. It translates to CAISEGTLTYEQYF.

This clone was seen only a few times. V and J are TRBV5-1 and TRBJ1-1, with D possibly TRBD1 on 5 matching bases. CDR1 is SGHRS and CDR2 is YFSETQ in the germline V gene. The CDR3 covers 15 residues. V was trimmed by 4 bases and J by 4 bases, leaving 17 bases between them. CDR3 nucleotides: TGCGCCAGCAGCCGGGACTTTCAGGTTGGCACTGAAGCTTTCTTT. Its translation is CASSRDFQVGTEAFF.

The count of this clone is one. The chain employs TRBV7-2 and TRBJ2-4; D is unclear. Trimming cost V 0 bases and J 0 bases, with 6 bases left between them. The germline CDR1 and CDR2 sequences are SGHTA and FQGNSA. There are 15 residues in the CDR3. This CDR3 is CASSLADLAKNIQYF. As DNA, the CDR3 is TGTGCCAGCAGCTTAGCAGACCTAGCCAAAAACATTCAGTACTTC.

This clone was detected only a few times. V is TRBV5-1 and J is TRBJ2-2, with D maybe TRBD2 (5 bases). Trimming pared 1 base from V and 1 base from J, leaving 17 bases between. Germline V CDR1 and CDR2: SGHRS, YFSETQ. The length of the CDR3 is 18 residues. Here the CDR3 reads CASSLKPWVLENTGELFF. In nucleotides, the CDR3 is TGCGCCAGCAGCTTGAAACCGTGGGTACTAGAGAACACCGGGGAGCTGTTTTTT. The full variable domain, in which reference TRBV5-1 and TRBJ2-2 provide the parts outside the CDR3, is KAGVTQTPRYLIKTRGQQVTLSCSPISGHRSVSWYQQTPGQGLQFLFEYFSETQRNKGNFPGRFSGRQFSNSRSEMNVSTLELGDSALYLCASSLKPWVLENTGELFFGEGSRLTVL.

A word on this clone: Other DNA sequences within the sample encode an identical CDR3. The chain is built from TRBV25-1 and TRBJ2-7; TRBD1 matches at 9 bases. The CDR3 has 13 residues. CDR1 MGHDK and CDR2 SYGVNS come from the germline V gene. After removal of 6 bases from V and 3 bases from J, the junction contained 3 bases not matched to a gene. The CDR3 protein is CASSKTGGYEQYF. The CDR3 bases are TGTGCCAGCAGCAAGACAGGGGGCTACGAGCAGTACTTC.

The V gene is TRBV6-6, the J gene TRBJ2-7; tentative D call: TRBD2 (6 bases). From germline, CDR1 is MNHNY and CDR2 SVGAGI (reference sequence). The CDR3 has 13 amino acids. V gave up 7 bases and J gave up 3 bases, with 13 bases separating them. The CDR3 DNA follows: TGTGCCAGCAAGGAGGGTAGTATCTACGAGCAGTACTTC. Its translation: CASKEGSIYEQYF.

The CDR3 region is CAIGRQGRGETQYF. Here the CDR3 DNA reads TGTGCCATCGGCCGACAGGGAAGAGGGGAGACCCAGTACTTC. The rearrangement links TRBV10-3 to TRBJ2-5; 7 positions match TRBD1. Germline trimming cut 8 bases from V and 5 bases from J; bases unmatched to any gene: 11. CDR3 length equals 14 residues. Germline loops: CDR1 ENHRY, CDR2 SYGVKD.

CDR3 amino acids: CASGITGKNTEAFF. DNA of the CDR3: TGTGCCAGCGGCATCACGGGAAAGAACACTGAAGCTTTCTTT. This sequence joins TRBV6-5 and TRBJ1-1, with no clear D. There are 14 residues in the CDR3. Germline V gives CDR1 MNHEY, CDR2 SVGAGI. V lost 8 bases to trimming and J lost 1 base, with 14 bases between them.

CDR3 sequence (DNA): TGTGCCAGCAGCTTATGGGGTTGGACTGAAGCTTTCTTT. Protein product: CASSLWGWTEAFF. This sequence joins TRBV11-1 and TRBJ1-1; D gene uncertain. CDR1 SGHAT and CDR2 FQDESV come from the germline V gene (reference sequence). This CDR3 is 13 amino acids long. V lost 2 bases and J 5 bases, leaving 9 bases between the germline ends.

CDR3 sequence: CASSTGTGNYGYTF. CDR3 in DNA: TGTGCCAGCAGTACTGGGACAGGGAACTATGGCTACACCTTC. This rearrangement joins TRBV6-1 to TRBJ1-2; the match to TRBD1 covers 9 bases. Losses at the gene ends were 5 bases for V and 2 bases for J; bases not matched to a gene: 3. This CDR3 region has 14 residues. Germline values: CDR1 MNHNS, CDR2 SASEGT.

CDR3 region: CASSADEETQYF. In nucleotides, the CDR3 is TGTGCCAGCAGTGCGGACGAGGAGACCCAGTACTTC. V usage is TRBV2 and J usage is TRBJ2-5, with D unclear. CDR3 size: 12 residues. Trimming took 4 bases from V and 5 from J, leaving 8 bases between them. The germline CDR1 and CDR2 sequences are SNHLY and FYNNEI.

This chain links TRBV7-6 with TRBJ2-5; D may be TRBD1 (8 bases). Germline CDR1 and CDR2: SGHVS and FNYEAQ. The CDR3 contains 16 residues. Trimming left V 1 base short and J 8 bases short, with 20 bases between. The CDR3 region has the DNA TGTGCCAGCAGCTTAGGGGAGGGACAGGAACGGTTTACCCAGTACTTC. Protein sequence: CASSLGEGQERFTQYF. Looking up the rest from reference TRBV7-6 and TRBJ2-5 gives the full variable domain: GAGVSQSPRYKVTKRGQDVALRCDPISGHVSLYWYRQALGQGPEFLTYFNYEAQQDKSGLPNDRFSAERPEGSISTLTIQRTEQRDSAMYRCASSLGEGQERFTQYFGPGTRLLVL.

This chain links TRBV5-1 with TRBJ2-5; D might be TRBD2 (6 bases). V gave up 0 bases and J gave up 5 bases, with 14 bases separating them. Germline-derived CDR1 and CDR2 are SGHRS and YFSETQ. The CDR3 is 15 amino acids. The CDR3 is CASSLVWGAGETQYF. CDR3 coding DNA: TGCGCCAGCAGCTTGGTGTGGGGCGCGGGGGAGACCCAGTACTTC.

The CDR3 here is CASSLLPPRADTQYF. CDR3 sequence (DNA): TGTGCCAGCAGCCTCCTACCCCCGCGGGCAGATACGCAGTATTTT. The rearrangement links TRBV5-6 to TRBJ2-3, with a weak D call TRBD2 (5 bases). Germline CDR1 and CDR2: SGHDT and YYEEEE. The germline V and J ends were trimmed by 4 bases and 4 bases, with 16 bases remaining between them. The CDR3 runs 15 residues.